The text below deals with one T cell receptor beta chain. As yet, its antigen is unknown. The study ran its PCR with 60 Vbeta and 13 Jbeta primers. Per the original data handling: Among the unique TCR beta chains that a later analysis counted, about 84 million in all, around 11 million were shared. Data came from immunoSEQ multiplex PCR; TCRdb stores just in-frame clones and leaves some out. V and J calls and clone size come straight from that table; D and trimming were deduced from the DNA. This sample has more than 150,000 clones, with about 81% found just once. This entry comes from a study of cytomegalovirus exposure and HLA in healthy donors. The study's findings and limits: A missense variant in DCLRE1C was later tied to TCR beta V- and J-gene trimming. In an earlier analysis, in under 700 donors, most V segments appeared productive either ~87% or ~30% of the time.

In germline, CDR1 is SGHTA, CDR2 FQGTGA. Trimming at V came to 3 bases and at J to 5 bases, leaving 21 bases not matched to a gene. The CDR3 has 22 residues. The chain couples TRBV7-3 to TRBJ2-4; 14 nucleotides match TRBD2. This TCR derives from a woman younger than 30 in good health and CMV-seropositive. Sequences were obtained from PBMCs. The CDR3 here is CASSFRGVGRLAGGVDENIQYF. The CDR3 DNA is TGTGCCAGCAGCTTTCGAGGTGTTGGCAGACTAGCGGGGGGGGTGGACGAAAACATTCAGTACTTC.